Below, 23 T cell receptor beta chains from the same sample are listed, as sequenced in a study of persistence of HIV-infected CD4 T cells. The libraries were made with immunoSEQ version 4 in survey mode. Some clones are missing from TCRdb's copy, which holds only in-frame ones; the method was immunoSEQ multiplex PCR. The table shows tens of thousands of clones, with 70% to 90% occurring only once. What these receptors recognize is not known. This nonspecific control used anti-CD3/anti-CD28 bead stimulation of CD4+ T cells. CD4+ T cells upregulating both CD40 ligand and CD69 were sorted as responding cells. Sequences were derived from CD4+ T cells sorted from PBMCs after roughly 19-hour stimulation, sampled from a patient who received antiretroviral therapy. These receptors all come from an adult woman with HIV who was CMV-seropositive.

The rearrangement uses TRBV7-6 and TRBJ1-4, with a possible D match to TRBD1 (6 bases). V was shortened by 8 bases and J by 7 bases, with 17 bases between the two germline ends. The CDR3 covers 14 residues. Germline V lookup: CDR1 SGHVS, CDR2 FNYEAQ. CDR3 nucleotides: TGTGCCAGCGGCGGGTTAGGACAGTCTGAAAAACTGTTTTTT. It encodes CASGGLGQSEKLFF.

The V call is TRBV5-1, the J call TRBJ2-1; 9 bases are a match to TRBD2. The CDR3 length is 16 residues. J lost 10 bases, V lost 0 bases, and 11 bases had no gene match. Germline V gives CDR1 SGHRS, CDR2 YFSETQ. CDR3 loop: CASSLGGGLSGGEQFF. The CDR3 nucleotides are TGCGCCAGCAGCTTGGGAGGAGGCTTAAGCGGGGGGGAGCAGTTCTTC. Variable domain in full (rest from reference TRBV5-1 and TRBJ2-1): KAGVTQTPRYLIKTRGQQVTLSCSPISGHRSVSWYQQTPGQGLQFLFEYFSETQRNKGNFPGRFSGRQFSNSRSEMNVSTLELGDSALYLCASSLGGGLSGGEQFFGPGTRLTVL.

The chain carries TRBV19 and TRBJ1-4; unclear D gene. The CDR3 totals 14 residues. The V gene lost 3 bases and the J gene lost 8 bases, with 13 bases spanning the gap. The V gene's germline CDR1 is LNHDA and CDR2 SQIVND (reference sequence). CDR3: CASSINSWEEKLFF. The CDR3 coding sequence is TGTGCCAGTAGTATCAACAGTTGGGAGGAAAAACTGTTTTTT.

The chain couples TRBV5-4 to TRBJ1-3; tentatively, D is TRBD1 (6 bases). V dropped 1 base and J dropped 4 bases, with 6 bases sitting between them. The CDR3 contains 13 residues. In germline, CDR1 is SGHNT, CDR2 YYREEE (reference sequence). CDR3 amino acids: CASSLTGGNTIYF. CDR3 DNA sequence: TGTGCCAGCAGCTTGACAGGGGGAAACACCATATATTTT.

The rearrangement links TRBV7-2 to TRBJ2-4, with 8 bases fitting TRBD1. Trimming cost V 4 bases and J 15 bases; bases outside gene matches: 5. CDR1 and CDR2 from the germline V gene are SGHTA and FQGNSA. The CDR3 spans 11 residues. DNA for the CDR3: TGTGCCAGCAGCTCCGGACAGGGAAGGTACTTC. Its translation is CASSSGQGRYF.

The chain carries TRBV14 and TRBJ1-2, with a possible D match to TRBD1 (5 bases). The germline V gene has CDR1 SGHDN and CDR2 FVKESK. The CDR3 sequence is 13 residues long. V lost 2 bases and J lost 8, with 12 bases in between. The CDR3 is CASSQRQGGGYTF. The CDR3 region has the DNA TGTGCCAGCAGCCAAAGGCAGGGTGGCGGCTACACCTTC. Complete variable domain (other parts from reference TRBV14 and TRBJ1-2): EAGVTQFPSHSVIEKGQTVTLRCDPISGHDNLYWYRRVMGKEIKFLLHFVKESKQDESGMPNNRFLAERTGGTYSTLKVQPAELEDSGVYFCASSQRQGGGYTFGSGTRLTVV.

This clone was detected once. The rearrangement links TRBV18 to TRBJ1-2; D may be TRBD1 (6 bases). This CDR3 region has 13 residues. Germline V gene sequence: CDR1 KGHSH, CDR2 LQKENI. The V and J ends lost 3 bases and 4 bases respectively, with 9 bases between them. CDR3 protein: CASSPTGSYGYTF. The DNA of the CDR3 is TGTGCCAGCTCACCCACAGGGTCCTATGGCTACACCTTC.

The CDR3 DNA reads as TGTGCCAGCAGCTTAGGTTCTCAGGGACACACTGAAGCTTTCTTT. Translated: CASSLGSQGHTEAFF. The rearrangement uses TRBV11-3 and TRBJ1-1; D might be TRBD1 (5 bases). This CDR3 has 15 residues. Germline V gene data show CDR1 as SGHNT and CDR2 as YENEEA. Deletions cut 1 base from V and 3 bases from J, with 12 bases between.

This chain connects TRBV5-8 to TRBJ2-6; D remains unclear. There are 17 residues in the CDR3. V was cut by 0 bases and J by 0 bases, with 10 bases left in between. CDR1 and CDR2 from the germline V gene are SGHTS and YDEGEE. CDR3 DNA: TGTGCCAGCAGCTTGGGTAGGTGGTCCTCTGGGGCCAACGTCCTGACTTTC. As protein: CASSLGRWSSGANVLTF. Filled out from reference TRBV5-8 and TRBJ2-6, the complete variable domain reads EAGVTQSPTHLIKTRGQQATLRCSPISGHTSVYWYQQALGLGLQFLLWYDEGEERNRGNFPPRFSGRQFPNYSSELNVNALELEDSALYLCASSLGRWSSGANVLTFGAGSRLTVL.

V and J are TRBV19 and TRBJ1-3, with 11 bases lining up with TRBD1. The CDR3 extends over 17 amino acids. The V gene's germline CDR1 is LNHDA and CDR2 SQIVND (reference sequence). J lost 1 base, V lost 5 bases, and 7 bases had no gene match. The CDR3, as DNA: TGTGCCAGTAGTCTCGGGACAGGGGGGATTTCTGGAAACACCATATATTTT. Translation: CASSLGTGGISGNTIYF.

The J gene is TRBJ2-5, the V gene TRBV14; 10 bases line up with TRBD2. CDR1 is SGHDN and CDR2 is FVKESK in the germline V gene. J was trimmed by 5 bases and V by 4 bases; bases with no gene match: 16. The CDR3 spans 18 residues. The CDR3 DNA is TGTGCCAGCAGCCGCCAGCGGGGGGGCATCAGCGGCGGGGAGACCCAGTACTTC. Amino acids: CASSRQRGGISGGETQYF.

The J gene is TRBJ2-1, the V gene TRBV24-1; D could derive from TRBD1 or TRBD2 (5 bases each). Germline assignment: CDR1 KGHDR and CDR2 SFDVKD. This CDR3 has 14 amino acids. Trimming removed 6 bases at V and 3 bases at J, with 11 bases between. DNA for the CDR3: TGTGCCACCAGTACGGGGCCGATCTACAATGAGCAGTTCTTC. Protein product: CATSTGPIYNEQFF.

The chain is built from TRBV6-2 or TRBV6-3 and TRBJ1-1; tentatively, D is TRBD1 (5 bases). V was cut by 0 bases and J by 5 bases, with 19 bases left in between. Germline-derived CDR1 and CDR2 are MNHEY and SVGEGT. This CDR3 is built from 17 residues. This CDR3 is CASSYSEIQERRTEAFF. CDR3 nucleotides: TGTGCCAGCAGTTACTCGGAGATACAGGAGAGGCGGACTGAAGCTTTCTTT.

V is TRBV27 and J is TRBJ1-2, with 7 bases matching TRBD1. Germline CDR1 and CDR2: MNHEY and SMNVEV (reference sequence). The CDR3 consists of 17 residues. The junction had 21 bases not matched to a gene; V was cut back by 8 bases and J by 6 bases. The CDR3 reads CASLWGGSQGGGNGYTF. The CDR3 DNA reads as TGTGCCAGCCTTTGGGGGGGAAGTCAGGGAGGGGGCAATGGCTACACCTTC.

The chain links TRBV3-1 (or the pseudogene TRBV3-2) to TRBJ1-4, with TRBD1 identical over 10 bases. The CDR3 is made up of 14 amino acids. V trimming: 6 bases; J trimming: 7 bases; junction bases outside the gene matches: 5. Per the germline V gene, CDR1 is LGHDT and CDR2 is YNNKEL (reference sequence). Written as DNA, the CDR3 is TGTGCCAGCAGAGCGGGACAGGGGAGTGAAAAACTGTTTTTT. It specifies CASRAGQGSEKLFF.

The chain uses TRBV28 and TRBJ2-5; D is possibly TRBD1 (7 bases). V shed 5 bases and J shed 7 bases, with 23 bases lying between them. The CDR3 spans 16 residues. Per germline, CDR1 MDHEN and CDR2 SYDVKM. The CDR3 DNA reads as TGTGCCAGCAGTGCCACAGGGGCAGGGGGGATCGGGACCCAGTACTTC. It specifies CASSATGAGGIGTQYF. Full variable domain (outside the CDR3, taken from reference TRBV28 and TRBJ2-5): DVKVTQSSRYLVKRTGEKVFLECVQDMDHENMFWYRQDPGLGLRLIYFSYDVKMKEKGDIPEGYSVSREKKERFSLILESASTNQTSMYLCASSATGAGGIGTQYFGPGTRLLVL.

The CDR3, as DNA: TGTGCCAGCAGCCGAGGTGGCTACACAGATACGCAGTATTTT. It specifies CASSRGGYTDTQYF. The chain joins TRBV7-9 to TRBJ2-3, with D unresolved. Trimming cost V 5 bases and J 2 bases, with 11 bases left between them. CDR3 size: 14 residues. CDR1 and CDR2 (germline): SEHNR, FQNEAQ (reference sequence).

The CDR3 reads CASSDTSGGRETQYF. CDR3 coding DNA: TGTGCCAGCAGTGACACTAGCGGGGGGCGGGAGACCCAGTACTTC. The V and J genes are TRBV3-1 (or the pseudogene TRBV3-2) and TRBJ2-5; 12 bases agree with TRBD2. Germline-derived CDR1 and CDR2 are LGHDT and YNNKEL (reference sequence). The CDR3 has 15 amino acids. With V trimmed by 6 bases and J by 5 bases, 7 bases remained unmatched.

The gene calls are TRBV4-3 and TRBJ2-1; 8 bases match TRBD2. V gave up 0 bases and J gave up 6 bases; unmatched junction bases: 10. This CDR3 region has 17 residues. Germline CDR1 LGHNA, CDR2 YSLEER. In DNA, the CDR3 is TGCGCCAGCAGCCAAGATATGGGGCGGGGGGCCCGCAATGAGCAGTTCTTC. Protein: CASSQDMGRGARNEQFF.

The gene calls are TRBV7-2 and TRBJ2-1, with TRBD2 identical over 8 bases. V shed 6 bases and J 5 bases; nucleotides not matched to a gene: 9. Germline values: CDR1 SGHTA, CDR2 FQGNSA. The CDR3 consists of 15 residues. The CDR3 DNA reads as TGTGCCAGCAGGTCAGTAGCGGGGACCAACAATGAGCAGTTCTTC. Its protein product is CASRSVAGTNNEQFF.

This chain's CDR3 is CASSLPGHTTAYEQYF. The CDR3 DNA follows: TGTGCCAGCAGCCTCCCTGGCCACACAACCGCCTACGAGCAGTACTTC. This chain uses TRBV7-6 with TRBJ2-7; D gene unclear. The CDR3 spans 16 residues. The V gene's germline CDR1 is SGHVS and CDR2 FNYEAQ. V shed 5 bases and J shed 2 bases, with 19 bases lying between them.

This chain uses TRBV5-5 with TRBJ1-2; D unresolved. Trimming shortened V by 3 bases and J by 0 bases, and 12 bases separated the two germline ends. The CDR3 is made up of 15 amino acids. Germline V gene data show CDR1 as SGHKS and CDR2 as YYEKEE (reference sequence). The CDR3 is CASSYQRGANYGYTF. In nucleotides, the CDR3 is TGTGCCAGCAGCTATCAACGGGGAGCTAACTATGGCTACACCTTC. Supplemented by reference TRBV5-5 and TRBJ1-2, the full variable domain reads DAGVTQSPTHLIKTRGQQVTLRCSPISGHKSVSWYQQVLGQGPQFIFQYYEKEERGRGNFPDRFSARQFPNYSSELNVNALLLGDSALYLCASSYQRGANYGYTFGSGTRLTVV.

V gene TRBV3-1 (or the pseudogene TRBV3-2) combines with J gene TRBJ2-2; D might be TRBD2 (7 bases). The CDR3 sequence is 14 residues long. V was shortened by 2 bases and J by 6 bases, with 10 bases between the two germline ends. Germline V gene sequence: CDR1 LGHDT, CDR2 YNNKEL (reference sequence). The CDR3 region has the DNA TGTGCCAGCAGCCAAAAGGGGGGGGCCGGGGAGCTGTTTTTT. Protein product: CASSQKGGAGELFF.